This T cell receptor (beta chain) is from a study of high-grade serous ovarian cancer treatment subgroups. Study background: On average, more than 14,000 reads and roughly 7,000 unique TCR beta rearrangements were obtained per sample.

The tumor samples were collected prior to definitive surgery or chemotherapy. This clone was picked up a small number of times. Antigen: not known. Here immunoSEQ multiplex PCR was the method, and the copy in TCRdb shows in-frame clones only, minus some. The sample consists of about 28,000 clones, around 84% of them appearing once. CDR3 length: 13 residues. Looked up from germline, CDR1 is SEHNR and CDR2 is FQNEAQ (reference sequence). The trim removed 5 bases at V and 6 bases at J, leaving 6 bases unmatched. Whole-study findings and limits: CDR1 and CDR2 were left unanalyzed; analyses focused on CDR3. Clonal relatedness tracked neoantigen level, and by trend copy number and mutation load. Repertoire similarity ranged roughly 0.11 to 0.8 between tumors of one patient.

The chain couples TRBV7-9 to TRBJ1-2; 7 nucleotides agree with TRBD1. The source is a human donor with high-grade serous ovarian cancer. The specimen sequenced was tumor tissue. The CDR3 is CASSRDRADGYTF. The CDR3 coding sequence is TGTGCCAGCAGCCGAGACAGGGCGGATGGCTACACCTTC. The complete variable domain, with remaining parts taken from reference TRBV7-9 and TRBJ1-2, reads DTGVSQNPRHKITKRGQNVTFRCDPISEHNRLYWYRQTLGQGPEFLTYFQNEAQLEKSRLLSDRFSAERPKGSFSTLEIQRTEQGDSAMYLCASSRDRADGYTFGSGTRLTVV.